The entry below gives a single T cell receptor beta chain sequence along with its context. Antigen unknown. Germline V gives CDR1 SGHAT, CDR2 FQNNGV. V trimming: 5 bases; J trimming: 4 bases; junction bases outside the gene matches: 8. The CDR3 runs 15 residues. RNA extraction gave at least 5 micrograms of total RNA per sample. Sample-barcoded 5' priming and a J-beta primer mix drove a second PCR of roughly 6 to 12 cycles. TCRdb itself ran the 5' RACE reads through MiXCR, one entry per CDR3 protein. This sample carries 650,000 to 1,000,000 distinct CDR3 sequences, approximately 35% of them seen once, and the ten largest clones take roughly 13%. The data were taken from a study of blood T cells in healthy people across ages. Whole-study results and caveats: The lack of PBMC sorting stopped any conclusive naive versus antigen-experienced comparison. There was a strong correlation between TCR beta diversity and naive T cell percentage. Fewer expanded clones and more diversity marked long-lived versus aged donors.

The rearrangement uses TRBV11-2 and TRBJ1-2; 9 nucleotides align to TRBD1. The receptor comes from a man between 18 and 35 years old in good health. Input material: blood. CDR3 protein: CASSNTGGSGYGYTF. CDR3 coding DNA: TGTGCCAGCAGCAACACAGGGGGCTCGGGCTATGGCTACACCTTC.